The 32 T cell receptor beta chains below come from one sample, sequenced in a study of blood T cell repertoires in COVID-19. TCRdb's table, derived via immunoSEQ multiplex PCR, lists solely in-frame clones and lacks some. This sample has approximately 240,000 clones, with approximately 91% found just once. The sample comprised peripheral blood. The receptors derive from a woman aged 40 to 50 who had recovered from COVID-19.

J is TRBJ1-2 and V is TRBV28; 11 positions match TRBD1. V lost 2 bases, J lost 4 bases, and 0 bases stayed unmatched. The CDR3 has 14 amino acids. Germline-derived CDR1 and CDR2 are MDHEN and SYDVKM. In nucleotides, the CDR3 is TGTGCCAGCAGTTTAGGGACAGGGGGCTATGGCTACACCTTC. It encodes CASSLGTGGYGYTF.

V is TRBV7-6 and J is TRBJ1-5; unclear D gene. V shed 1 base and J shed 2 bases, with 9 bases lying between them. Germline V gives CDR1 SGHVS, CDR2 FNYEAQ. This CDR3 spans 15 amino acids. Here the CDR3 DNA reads TGTGCCAGCAGCTTAGTGAGCGGAGGCAATCAGCCCCAGCATTTT. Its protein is CASSLVSGGNQPQHF.

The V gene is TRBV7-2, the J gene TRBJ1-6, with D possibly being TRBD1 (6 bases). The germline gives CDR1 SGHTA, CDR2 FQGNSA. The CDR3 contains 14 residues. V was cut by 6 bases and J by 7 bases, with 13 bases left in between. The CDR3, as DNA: TGTGCCAGCAGAGACAGGAAGGTCAATTCACCCCTCCACTTT. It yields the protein CASRDRKVNSPLHF.

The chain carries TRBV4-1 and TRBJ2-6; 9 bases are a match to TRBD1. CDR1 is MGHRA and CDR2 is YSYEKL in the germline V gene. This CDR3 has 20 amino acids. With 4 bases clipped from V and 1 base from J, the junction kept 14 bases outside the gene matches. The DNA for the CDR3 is TGCGCCAGCAGCCCCCGAGGGGGGGACAGGGTATTATCTGGGGCCAACGTCCTGACTTTC. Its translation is CASSPRGGDRVLSGANVLTF.

The CDR3 is CATSGSGQSLRELFF. In nucleotides, the CDR3 is TGTGCCACCAGCGGAAGTGGACAATCACTGCGGGAGCTGTTTTTT. The chain is built from TRBV15 and TRBJ2-2, with D possibly TRBD1 on 5 matching bases. Trimming took 5 bases from V and 9 from J, leaving 19 bases between them. Germline V gene sequence: CDR1 LNHNV, CDR2 YYDKDF (reference sequence). The CDR3 has 15 amino acids.

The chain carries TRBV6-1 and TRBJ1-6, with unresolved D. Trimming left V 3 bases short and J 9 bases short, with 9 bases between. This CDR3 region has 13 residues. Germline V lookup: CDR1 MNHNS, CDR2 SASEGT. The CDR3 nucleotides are TGTGCCAGCAGTGAGAGAAACCTTTCACCCCTCCACTTT. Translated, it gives CASSERNLSPLHF.

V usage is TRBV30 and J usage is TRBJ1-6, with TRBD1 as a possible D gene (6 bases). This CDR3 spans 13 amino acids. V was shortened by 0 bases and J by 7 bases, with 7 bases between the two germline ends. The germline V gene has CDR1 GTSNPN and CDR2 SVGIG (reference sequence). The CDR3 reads CAWSVQGNSPLHF. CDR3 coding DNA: TGTGCCTGGAGTGTACAGGGAAATTCACCCCTCCACTTT.

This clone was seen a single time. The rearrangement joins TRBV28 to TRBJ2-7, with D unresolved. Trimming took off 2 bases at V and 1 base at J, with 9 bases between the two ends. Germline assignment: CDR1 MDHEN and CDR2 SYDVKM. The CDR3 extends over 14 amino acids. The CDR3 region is CASSLNSGSYEQYF. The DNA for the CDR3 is TGTGCCAGCAGTTTAAACAGTGGTTCCTACGAGCAGTACTTC.

DNA for the CDR3: TGTGCCAGCAGCGGAAACAAAGGAGCGGGGACGCAGTATTTT. Translated, it gives CASSGNKGAGTQYF. The chain couples TRBV2 to TRBJ2-3, with 7 bases aligning to TRBD2. Germline CDR1 and CDR2: SNHLY and FYNNEI. V shed 6 bases and J 9 bases; nucleotides not matched to a gene: 12. This CDR3 spans 14 amino acids.

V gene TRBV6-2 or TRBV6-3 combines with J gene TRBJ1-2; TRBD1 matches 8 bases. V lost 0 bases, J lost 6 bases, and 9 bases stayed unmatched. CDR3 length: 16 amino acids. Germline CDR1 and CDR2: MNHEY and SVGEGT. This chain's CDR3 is CASSYSEGGRGHGYTF. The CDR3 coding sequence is TGTGCCAGCAGTTACTCAGAAGGTGGCAGGGGGCATGGCTACACCTTC.

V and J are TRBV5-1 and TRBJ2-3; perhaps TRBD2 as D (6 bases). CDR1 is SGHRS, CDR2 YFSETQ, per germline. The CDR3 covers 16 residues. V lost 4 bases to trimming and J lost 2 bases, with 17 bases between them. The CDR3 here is CASSVGVSGTTDTQYF. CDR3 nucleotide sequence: TGCGCCAGCAGCGTGGGGGTTAGCGGCACCACAGATACGCAGTATTTT.

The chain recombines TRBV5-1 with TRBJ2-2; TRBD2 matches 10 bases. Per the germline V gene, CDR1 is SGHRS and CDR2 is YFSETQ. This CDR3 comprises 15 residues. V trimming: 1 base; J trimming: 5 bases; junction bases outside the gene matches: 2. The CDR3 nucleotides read TGCGCCAGCAGCTTGACAGCGGGGGGGACCGGGGAGCTGTTTTTT. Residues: CASSLTAGGTGELFF.

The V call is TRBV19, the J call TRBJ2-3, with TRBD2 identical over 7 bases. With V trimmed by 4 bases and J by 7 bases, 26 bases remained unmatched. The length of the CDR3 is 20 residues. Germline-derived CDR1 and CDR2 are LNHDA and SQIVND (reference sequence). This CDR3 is CASSKKGTTYSERVSHTQYF. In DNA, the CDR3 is TGTGCCAGTAGTAAGAAAGGGACTACTTATTCCGAGCGGGTTTCACATACGCAGTATTTT.

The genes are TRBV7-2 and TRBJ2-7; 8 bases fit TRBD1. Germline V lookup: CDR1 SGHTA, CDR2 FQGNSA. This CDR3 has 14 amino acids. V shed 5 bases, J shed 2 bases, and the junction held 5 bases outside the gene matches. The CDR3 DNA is TGTGCCAGCAGCCTAAACAGGGGGACCTACGAGCAGTACTTC. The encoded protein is CASSLNRGTYEQYF.

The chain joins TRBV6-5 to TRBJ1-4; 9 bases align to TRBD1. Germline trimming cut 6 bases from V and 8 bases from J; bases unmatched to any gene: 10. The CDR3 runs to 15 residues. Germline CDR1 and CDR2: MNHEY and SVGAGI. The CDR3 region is CASRRHRGLREKLFF. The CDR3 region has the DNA TGTGCCAGCAGACGCCACAGGGGGCTTAGAGAAAAACTGTTTTTT.

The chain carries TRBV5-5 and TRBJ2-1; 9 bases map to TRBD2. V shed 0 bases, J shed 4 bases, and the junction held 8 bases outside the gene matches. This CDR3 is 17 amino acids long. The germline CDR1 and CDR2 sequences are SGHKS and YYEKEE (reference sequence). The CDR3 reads CASSLEFGTSWYNEQFF. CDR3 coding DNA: TGTGCCAGCAGCTTGGAGTTTGGGACTAGCTGGTACAATGAGCAGTTCTTC.

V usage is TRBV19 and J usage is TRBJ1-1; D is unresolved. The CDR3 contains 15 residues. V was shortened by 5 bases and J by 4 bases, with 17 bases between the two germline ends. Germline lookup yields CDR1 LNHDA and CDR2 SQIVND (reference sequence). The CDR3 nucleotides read TGTGCCAGTAGTTTTCGACGGAGCCTGGGCACTGAAGCTTTCTTT. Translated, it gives CASSFRRSLGTEAFF.

CDR3 residues: CASSWSGTSGRGTDTQYF. Here the CDR3 DNA reads TGTGCCAGCAGCTGGTCCGGGACTAGCGGGAGAGGCACAGATACGCAGTATTTT. The rearrangement uses TRBV7-2 and TRBJ2-3; 14 bases map to TRBD2. The CDR3 consists of 18 residues. Germline V gives CDR1 SGHTA, CDR2 FQGNSA. Trimming at V came to 4 bases and at J to 1 base, leaving 7 bases not matched to a gene.

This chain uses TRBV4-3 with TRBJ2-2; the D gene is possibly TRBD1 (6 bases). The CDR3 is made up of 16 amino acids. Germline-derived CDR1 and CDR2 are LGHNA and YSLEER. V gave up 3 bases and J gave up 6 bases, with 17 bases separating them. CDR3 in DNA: TGCGCCAGCAGCCAGGGGTTAACAGGGTTGGCCGGGGAGCTGTTTTTT. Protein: CASSQGLTGLAGELFF.

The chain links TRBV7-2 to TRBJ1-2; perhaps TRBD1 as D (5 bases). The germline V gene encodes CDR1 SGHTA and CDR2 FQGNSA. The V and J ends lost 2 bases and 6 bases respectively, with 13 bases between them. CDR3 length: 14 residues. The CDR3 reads CASSLSGDGNGYTF. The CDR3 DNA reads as TGTGCCAGCAGCTTATCGGGGGATGGTAATGGCTACACCTTC.

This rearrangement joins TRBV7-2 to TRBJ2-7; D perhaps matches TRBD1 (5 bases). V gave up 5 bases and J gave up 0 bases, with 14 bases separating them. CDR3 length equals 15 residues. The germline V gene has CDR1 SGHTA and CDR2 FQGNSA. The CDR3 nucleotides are TGTGCCAGCAGCAGGACAAGCTCGAGCTCCTACGAGCAGTACTTC. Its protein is CASSRTSSSSYEQYF.

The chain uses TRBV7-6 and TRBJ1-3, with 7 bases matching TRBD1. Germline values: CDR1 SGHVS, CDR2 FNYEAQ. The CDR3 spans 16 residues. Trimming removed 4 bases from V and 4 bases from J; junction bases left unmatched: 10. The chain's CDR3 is CASSSLQQGTGNTIYF. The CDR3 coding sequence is TGTGCCAGCAGCTCCCTCCAACAGGGGACCGGAAACACCATATATTTT.

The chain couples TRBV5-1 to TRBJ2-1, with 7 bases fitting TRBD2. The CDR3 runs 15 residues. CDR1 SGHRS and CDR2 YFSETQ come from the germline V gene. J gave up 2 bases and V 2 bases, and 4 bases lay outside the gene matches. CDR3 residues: CASSFIAGTYNEQFF. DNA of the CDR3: TGCGCCAGCAGCTTCATAGCGGGCACCTACAATGAGCAGTTCTTC.

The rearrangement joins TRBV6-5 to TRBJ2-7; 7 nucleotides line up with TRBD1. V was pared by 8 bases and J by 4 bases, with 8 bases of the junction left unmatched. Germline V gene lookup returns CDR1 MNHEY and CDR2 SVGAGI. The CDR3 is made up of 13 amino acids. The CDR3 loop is CASSRQGRYEQYF. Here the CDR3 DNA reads TGTGCCAGCTCCCGACAGGGAAGGTACGAGCAGTACTTC.

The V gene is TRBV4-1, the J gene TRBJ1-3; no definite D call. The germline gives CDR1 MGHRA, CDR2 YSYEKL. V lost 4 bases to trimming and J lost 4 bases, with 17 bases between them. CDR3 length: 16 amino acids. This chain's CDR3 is CASSPPSVPQGNTIYF. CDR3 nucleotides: TGCGCCAGCAGCCCCCCCTCTGTACCTCAGGGAAACACCATATATTTT.

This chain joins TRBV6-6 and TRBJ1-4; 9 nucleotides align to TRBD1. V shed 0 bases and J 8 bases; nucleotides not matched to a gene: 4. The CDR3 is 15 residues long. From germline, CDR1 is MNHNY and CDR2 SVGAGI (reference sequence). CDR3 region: CASSYSGQGGEKLFF. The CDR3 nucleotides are TGTGCCAGCAGTTACTCGGGACAGGGCGGCGAAAAACTGTTTTTT.

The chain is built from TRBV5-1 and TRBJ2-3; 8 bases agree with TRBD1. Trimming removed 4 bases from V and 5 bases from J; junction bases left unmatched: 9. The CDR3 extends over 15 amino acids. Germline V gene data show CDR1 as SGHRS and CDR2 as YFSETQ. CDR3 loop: CASSLPTGAEDTQYF. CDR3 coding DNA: TGCGCCAGCAGCCTACCGACAGGGGCTGAAGATACGCAGTATTTT.

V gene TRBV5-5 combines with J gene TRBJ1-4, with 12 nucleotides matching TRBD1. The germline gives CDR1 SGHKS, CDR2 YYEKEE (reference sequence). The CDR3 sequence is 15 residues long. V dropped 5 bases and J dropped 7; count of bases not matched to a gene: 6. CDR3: CASREGQGAGEKLFF. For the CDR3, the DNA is TGTGCCAGCAGAGAGGGACAGGGGGCCGGTGAAAAACTGTTTTTT.

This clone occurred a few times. The CDR3 protein is CASSPQGTHTDTQYF. As DNA, the CDR3 is TGTGCCAGCAGCCCTCAGGGTACTCACACAGATACGCAGTATTTT. V usage is TRBV7-2 and J usage is TRBJ2-3, with D possibly matching TRBD1 (5 bases). From germline, CDR1 is SGHTA and CDR2 FQGNSA. CDR3 length: 15 amino acids. The V end lost 5 bases, the J end lost 2 bases, and 14 bases lay between the germline ends.

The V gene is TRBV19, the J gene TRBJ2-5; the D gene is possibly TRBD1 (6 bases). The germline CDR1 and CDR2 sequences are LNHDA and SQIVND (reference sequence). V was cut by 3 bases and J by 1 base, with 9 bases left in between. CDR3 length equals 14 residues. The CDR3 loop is CASSIGQTQETQYF. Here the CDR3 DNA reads TGTGCCAGTAGTATTGGACAGACCCAAGAGACCCAGTACTTC.

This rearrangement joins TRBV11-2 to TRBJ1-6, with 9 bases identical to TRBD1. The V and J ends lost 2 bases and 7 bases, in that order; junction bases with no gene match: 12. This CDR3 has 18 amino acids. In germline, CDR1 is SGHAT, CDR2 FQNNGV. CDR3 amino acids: CASSLIRGTGYENSPLHF. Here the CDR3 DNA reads TGTGCCAGCAGCTTAATTCGAGGGACAGGGTATGAAAATTCACCCCTCCACTTT.

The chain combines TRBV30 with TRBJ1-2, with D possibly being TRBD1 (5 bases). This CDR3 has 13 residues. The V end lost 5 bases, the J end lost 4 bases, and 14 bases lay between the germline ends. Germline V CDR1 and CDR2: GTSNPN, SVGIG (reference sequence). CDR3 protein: CAWFREGGYGYTF. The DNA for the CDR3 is TGTGCCTGGTTCAGGGAAGGCGGCTATGGCTACACCTTC.